This note documents a single TCR beta chain sequence. 60 Vbeta and 13 Jbeta primers were used in PCR. Measured with immunoSEQ multiplex PCR; TCRdb has only the in-frame clones, and not every one. The sample lists approximately 110,000 clones, roughly 70% occurring once. The entry originates in a study of cytomegalovirus exposure and HLA in healthy donors. This CDR3 contains 19 residues. Germline-derived CDR1 and CDR2 are SGHAT and FQDESV (reference sequence). Trimming cost V 5 bases and J 2 bases; bases outside gene matches: 13. The chain joins TRBV11-1 to TRBJ2-6; TRBD1 agrees at 9 bases. The clonotype comes from a man aged 35 to 55 in good health and CMV-seropositive. What was sequenced was PBMCs. The CDR3 nucleotides read TGTGCCAGCAGCCCCGAAGGACAGGGGAGGGGTGCTGGGGCCAACGTCCTGACTTTC. It translates to CASSPEGQGRGAGANVLTF.